At least ten counts were recorded for the clone carrying this T cell receptor (beta chain). This sample is part of a study of regulatory T cells in long-lasting Graves disease. Described time point: newly diagnosed GD, antithyroid drugs for less than 3 months. PBMC-extracted RNA yielded the TCR library. V shed 1 base and J 3 bases; nucleotides not matched to a gene: 4. Germline V gene sequence: CDR1 SEHNR, CDR2 FQNEAQ (reference sequence). CDR3 length: 15 residues. Library construction for TCR beta used iRepertoire HTBI primers and Arm-PCR of CDR3 regions. From the multiplex PCR reads, TCRdb called clonotypes with MiXCR, one entry per CDR3 protein. The table has some 410,000 distinct CDR3 sequences, about 17% seen once. The same data also contributed to another study, on T cells in Graves' hyperthyroidism and ophthalmopathy. That study reports: Blood held most thyroid clonotypes expanded above 0.001 frequency.

The starting material was peripheral blood mononuclear cells (PBMCs), obtained at new diagnosis, from a patient treated with antithyroid drugs. The origin of this receptor is a woman aged 25 to 39 with Graves disease. This sequence joins TRBV7-9 and TRBJ2-3, with 7 bases that match TRBD1. CDR3 DNA: TGTGCCAGCAGCTTAGAGGGACAGATTACAGATACGCAGTATTTT. Translating it yields CASSLEGQITDTQYF.